The 23 T cell receptor beta chains listed next were all sequenced from one sample in a study of T-cell memory formation after mild COVID-19. MiXCR, applied by TCRdb to the 5' RACE reads, yields one record per CDR3 protein. The data show just under 550,000 distinct CDR3 sequences, roughly 20% seen once. Sequencing was done on a sample of PBMCs or a T cell subset sorted from them (not recorded which). These receptor sequences come from an adult woman who had mild COVID-19 (a few samples of this study predate the infection). Cell type and time point are not known.

A few counts support this clonotype. The chain carries TRBV6-5 and TRBJ1-2; 7 bases are a match to TRBD1. This CDR3 is 15 amino acids long. The germline CDR1 and CDR2 sequences are MNHEY and SVGAGI. V gave up 3 bases and J gave up 7 bases; unmatched junction bases: 11. The CDR3 sequence: CASSYRDRPTSGYTF. CDR3 sequence (DNA): TGTGCCAGCAGTTATAGGGACAGACCGACTTCTGGCTACACCTTC.

The V call is TRBV21-1, the J call TRBJ1-4; the table's D gene call, TRBD1, was not cross checked with the DNA. TRBV21-1 is an annotated pseudogene. The CDR3 has 15 amino acids. DNA of the CDR3: TGTGCCAGCAGCAACCGGGACAGGGAAAATGAAAAACTGTTTTTT. It encodes CASSNRDRENEKLFF.

The CDR3 DNA reads as TGCGCCAGCAGCCGGGGACTTCGCGGCGATGAGCAGTTCTTC. Translated, it gives CASSRGLRGDEQFF. V and J are TRBV4-3 and TRBJ2-1; tentative D call: TRBD2 (6 bases). This CDR3 comprises 14 residues. V lost 4 bases and J lost 8, with 15 bases in between. From germline, CDR1 is LGHNA and CDR2 YSLEER.

The rearrangement links TRBV7-9 to TRBJ1-1, with a tentative D call TRBD1 (6 bases). V was pared by 5 bases and J by 8 bases, with 15 bases between. This CDR3 region has 13 residues. Germline loops: CDR1 SEHNR, CDR2 FQNEAQ (reference sequence). CDR3 DNA: TGTGCCAGCAGCCCACAGGGTACGGACGAAGCTTTCTTT. It encodes CASSPQGTDEAFF.

This clonotype was detected a few times. The genes are TRBV5-3 and TRBJ2-1; D uncertain. TRBV5-3 is reported as an ORF; its role is uncertain. The ends were cut back, 6 bases at V and 0 bases at J, with 10 bases in the middle. The CDR3 contains 14 residues. The CDR3, as DNA: TGTGCCAGAATGCGGACGAGCTCCTACAATGAGCAGTTCTTC. This gives the protein CARMRTSSYNEQFF.

The chain links TRBV11-2 to TRBJ2-7, with a possible D match to TRBD2 (6 bases). Germline-derived CDR1 and CDR2 are SGHAT and FQNNGV. The V and J ends lost 4 bases and 2 bases respectively, with 15 bases between them. This CDR3 is 15 amino acids long. CDR3 bases: TGTGCCAGCAGCTCTCTCCACCGGAGGGCCTACGAGCAGTACTTC. It codes for CASSSLHRRAYEQYF.

The chain has TRBV29-1 and TRBJ2-4; D perhaps matches TRBD2 (5 bases). CDR3 length: 13 residues. V was trimmed by 2 bases and J by 0 bases, leaving 5 bases between them. Germline V CDR1 and CDR2: SQVTM, ANQGSEA. CDR3 residues: CSVELAAKNIQYF. Written as DNA, the CDR3 is TGCAGCGTTGAACTAGCAGCCAAAAACATTCAGTACTTC.

This clonotype was seen a handful of times. This sequence joins TRBV11-3 and TRBJ2-1; 14 nucleotides line up with TRBD2. This CDR3 region has 14 residues. Germline values: CDR1 SGHNT, CDR2 YENEEA. Losses at the gene ends were 6 bases for V and 11 bases for J; bases not matched to a gene: 6. The CDR3 nucleotides are TGTGCCAGCAGTGCCGGGACTAGCGGGAGAAAGCAGTTCTTC. Amino acid sequence: CASSAGTSGRKQFF.

The rearrangement joins TRBV7-3 to TRBJ2-1; TRBD1 matches at 11 bases. The length of the CDR3 is 15 residues. The trim removed 4 bases at V and 6 bases at J, leaving 5 bases unmatched. Germline CDR1 SGHTA, CDR2 FQGTGA. CDR3 residues: CASSWTGGEGNEQFF. DNA for the CDR3: TGTGCCAGCAGCTGGACAGGGGGCGAGGGCAATGAGCAGTTCTTC.

This chain joins TRBV3-1 and TRBJ2-5; 8 bases are a match to TRBD1. CDR3 size: 15 residues. Germline V gene sequence: CDR1 LGHDT, CDR2 YNNKEL (reference sequence). Losses at the gene ends were 2 bases for V and 1 base for J; bases not matched to a gene: 3. CDR3 residues: CASSQNRGSQETQYF. The CDR3, as DNA: TGTGCCAGCAGCCAAAACAGGGGGTCCCAAGAGACCCAGTACTTC.

This chain uses TRBV18 with TRBJ1-5; 12 bases fit TRBD1. Per germline, CDR1 KGHSH and CDR2 LQKENI. The junction had 11 bases not matched to a gene; V was cut back by 3 bases and J by 11 bases. The CDR3 spans 16 residues. The CDR3 loop reads CASSPNYGTGGMAQHF. Here the CDR3 DNA reads TGTGCCAGCTCACCCAATTACGGGACAGGGGGCATGGCCCAGCATTTT.

There are many counts of this clonotype. V gene TRBV29-1 combines with J gene TRBJ2-1; 11 bases match TRBD1. CDR1 is SQVTM, CDR2 ANQGSEA, per germline. The CDR3 has 18 amino acids. After removal of 6 bases from V and 4 bases from J, the junction contained 17 bases not matched to a gene. The CDR3 DNA reads as TGCAGCGTCCAAAGCCGGGACAGGGGGAAGAGGTCTTACAATGAGCAGTTCTTC. Its protein is CSVQSRDRGKRSYNEQFF.

The chain links TRBV23-1 to TRBJ2-7; the D gene is possibly TRBD2 (7 bases). TRBV23-1 is sorted into the ORF group, with uncertain function. This CDR3 has 16 amino acids. The ends were cut back, 1 base at V and 0 bases at J, with 13 bases in the middle. The CDR3 DNA sequence: TGCGCCAGCAGTCAATGCGGCGGGGGCCCCTCCTACGAGCAGTACTTC. It yields the protein CASSQCGGGPSYEQYF.

This chain uses TRBV20-1 with TRBJ2-7; D unresolved. CDR3 length: 14 amino acids. Trimming took off 1 base at V and 0 bases at J, with 10 bases between the two ends. Per germline, CDR1 DFQATT and CDR2 SNEGSKA (reference sequence). CDR3 nucleotide sequence: TGCAGTGCTAGAGGGCCTTGGGGCTCCTACGAGCAGTACTTC. Residues: CSARGPWGSYEQYF.

A few counts support this clonotype. The V gene is TRBV5-4, the J gene TRBJ2-3, with 16 bases matching TRBD2. Germline loops: CDR1 SGHNT, CDR2 YYREEE (reference sequence). The J segment lost 2 bases and the V segment lost 1 base, leaving 7 bases of the junction unmatched. The CDR3 has 19 residues. CDR3 sequence reads: CASSLLRGTSGRATDTQYF. CDR3 coding DNA: TGTGCCAGCAGCTTGTTGCGCGGGACTAGCGGGAGGGCCACAGATACGCAGTATTTT.

This clonotype has a count of ten or more. This rearrangement joins TRBV7-9 to TRBJ2-7, with 9 positions matching TRBD1. The germline V gene encodes CDR1 SEHNR and CDR2 FQNEAQ (reference sequence). With 4 bases clipped from V and 1 base from J, the junction kept 5 bases outside the gene matches. This CDR3 region has 15 residues. CDR3: CASSYGTGPSYEQYF. The CDR3 DNA follows: TGTGCCAGCAGCTACGGGACAGGGCCTTCCTACGAGCAGTACTTC. Full variable domain (outside the CDR3, taken from reference TRBV7-9 and TRBJ2-7): DTGVSQNPRHKITKRGQNVTFRCDPISEHNRLYWYRQTLGQGPEFLTYFQNEAQLEKSRLLSDRFSAERPKGSFSTLEIQRTEQGDSAMYLCASSYGTGPSYEQYFGPGTRLTVT.

The chain uses TRBV12-3 or TRBV12-4 and TRBJ1-2, with 9 bases identical to TRBD1. V dropped 5 bases and J dropped 3; count of bases not matched to a gene: 10. The CDR3 is 16 residues long. CDR3 loop: CASSTHRGRNHYGYTF. Written as DNA, the CDR3 is TGTGCCAGCAGTACTCACAGGGGGCGCAATCACTATGGCTACACCTTC.

This clonotype is a singleton in its sample. V and J are TRBV18 and TRBJ2-3; no reliable D call. In germline, CDR1 is KGHSH, CDR2 LQKENI. The CDR3 runs to 16 residues. With 2 bases removed from V and 0 bases from J, the gap between germline ends came to 12 bases. CDR3 amino acids: CASSPRNIPSTDTQYF. The CDR3, as DNA: TGTGCCAGCTCACCAAGGAACATACCTAGCACAGATACGCAGTATTTT.

This clonotype was found a few times. The genes are TRBV6-1 and TRBJ1-2; D remains unclear. V lost 2 bases to trimming and J lost 10 bases, with 14 bases between them. The CDR3 has 13 amino acids. Germline V gene lookup returns CDR1 MNHNS and CDR2 SASEGT. The CDR3 coding sequence is TGTGCCAGCAGTGAATCCCCAGGACCCGTCTACACCTTC. This encodes CASSESPGPVYTF.

The chain employs TRBV10-3 and TRBJ2-5; perhaps TRBD2 as D (6 bases). Germline V gives CDR1 ENHRY, CDR2 SYGVKD. This CDR3 has 13 residues. V was pared by 6 bases and J by 1 base, with 9 bases between. The CDR3 reads CAISRGTQETQYF. The DNA for the CDR3 is TGTGCCATCAGCCGCGGGACCCAAGAGACCCAGTACTTC.

This clonotype has more than one count but fewer than ten. This chain links TRBV6-2 or TRBV6-3 with TRBJ1-1, with D possibly matching TRBD1 (6 bases). This CDR3 has 16 amino acids. Germline V gene data show CDR1 as MNHEY and CDR2 as SVGEGT. Trimming removed 0 bases from V and 0 bases from J, with 11 bases in between. The CDR3 is CASSYSSGQLNTEAFF. The DNA for the CDR3 is TGTGCCAGCAGTTACTCCTCTGGACAGCTGAACACTGAAGCTTTCTTT.

The gene calls are TRBV5-6 and TRBJ2-7, with 7 nucleotides matching TRBD2. The CDR3 totals 14 residues. The germline V gene has CDR1 SGHDT and CDR2 YYEEEE. V lost 4 bases, J lost 3 bases, and 7 bases stayed unmatched. The CDR3 DNA reads as TGTGCCAGCAGCCCCGGGACTACCTACTACGAGCAGTACTTC. Protein: CASSPGTTYYEQYF. The entire variable domain, with the rest obtained from reference TRBV5-6 and TRBJ2-7, is as follows: DAGVTQSPTHLIKTRGQQVTLRCSPKSGHDTVSWYQQALGQGPQFIFQYYEEEERQRGNFPDRFSGHQFPNYSSELNVNALLLGDSALYLCASSPGTTYYEQYFGPGTRLTVT.

Details on this clonotype: One base away lies a much larger clone, so this may be a sequencing read error. The chain uses TRBV9 and TRBJ2-2; D is unclear. The length of the CDR3 is 19 residues. Looked up from germline, CDR1 is SGDLS and CDR2 is YYNGEE. The V end was cut by 4 bases, the J end by 2 bases, with 24 bases between. The CDR3 bases are TGTGCCAGCAGCCCACGTTTAACGCAGTGGACGTCTAACACCGGGGAGCTGTTTTTT. Translated: CASSPRLTQWTSNTGELFF.